This record looks at one T cell receptor beta chain sequence and its context. Germline V gene data show CDR1 as KGHSH and CDR2 as LQKENI. The CDR3 length is 17 residues. The trim removed 2 bases at V and 7 bases at J, leaving 13 bases unmatched. This entry is derived from a study of PD-L1 blockade in urothelial cancer. Specified time point: peripheral blood 6 weeks after treatment start. Data came from immunoSEQ multiplex PCR; TCRdb stores just in-frame clones and leaves some out. The table records about 130,000 clones, more than 70% of them present only once. This TCR was sampled from a man between 50 and 59 years old with urothelial cancer. The genes are TRBV18 and TRBJ2-2; 7 nucleotides agree with TRBD2. Sequenced material: PBMCs, taken around atezolizumab (anti-PD-L1) treatment. CDR3: CASSPAVGGRLVGELFF. CDR3 DNA: TGTGCCAGCTCACCAGCAGTTGGCGGGAGACTCGTCGGGGAGCTGTTTTTT.